Each of the 21 T cell receptor beta chains below was sequenced from the same sample in a study of memory CD4+ T cells and cytomegalovirus serostatus. The data were produced by immunoSEQ multiplex PCR, yet TCRdb's version contains in-frame clones alone and is incomplete. The sample has under 55,000 clones, more than 70% seen once; the top ten hold about 1.4%. The sort gate was single viable CD3+CD4+CD8-CD45RO+ cells for memory CD4+ T cells. The sample consisted of memory CD4+ T cells from blood. The receptors shown here come from an adult in good health and CMV-seropositive.

In DNA form, the CDR3 reads TGTGCCAGCAGCTTAGCGCGGGGACTTTCCTCCTACAATGAGCAGTTCTTC. Its protein is CASSLARGLSSYNEQFF. This chain links TRBV11-2 with TRBJ2-1, with TRBD2 as a possible D gene (6 bases). The CDR3 consists of 17 residues. Germline assignment: CDR1 SGHAT and CDR2 FQNNGV. V gave up 1 base and J gave up 0 bases, with 13 bases separating them.

The table lists this clone with a count of one. V and J are TRBV6-1 and TRBJ2-7; the D is unclear. Between the trimmed V and J ends, which lost 7 bases and 3 bases, there was a span of 7 bases. Germline V lookup: CDR1 MNHNS, CDR2 SASEGT. The CDR3 has 11 amino acids. The DNA of the CDR3 is TGTGCCAGCATGAACTTCTACGAGCAGTACTTC. Residues: CASMNFYEQYF.

The rearrangement uses TRBV10-3 and TRBJ1-4; D is possibly TRBD1 (6 bases). The CDR3 is 15 amino acids. CDR1 and CDR2 from the germline V gene are ENHRY and SYGVKD. The germline V and J ends were trimmed by 2 bases and 3 bases, with 10 bases remaining between them. CDR3 coding DNA: TGTGCCATCAGTGAGGGAAGGACAGCTAATGAAAAACTGTTTTTT. Its protein is CAISEGRTANEKLFF.

This sequence joins TRBV7-9 and TRBJ1-1; TRBD1 matches 10 bases. Germline assignment: CDR1 SEHNR and CDR2 FQNEAQ (reference sequence). The V segment lost 6 bases and the J segment 1 base; nucleotides outside the gene matches: 8. The CDR3 is 16 residues long. In DNA form, the CDR3 reads TGTGCCAGCAGTCGGGACAGGGGATCCCGGAACACTGAAGCTTTCTTT. It is translated as CASSRDRGSRNTEAFF.

The chain is built from TRBV30 and TRBJ2-5; D perhaps matches TRBD2 (5 bases). The CDR3 has 12 residues. V was trimmed by 2 bases and J by 5 bases, leaving 9 bases between them. Germline V CDR1 and CDR2: GTSNPN, SVGIG (reference sequence). The CDR3 sequence is CAWSWGAETQYF. The CDR3 DNA follows: TGTGCCTGGAGTTGGGGAGCCGAGACCCAGTACTTC.

The CDR3 spells CASSSGDRYNSPLHF. The CDR3 region has the DNA TGCGCCAGCAGCTCTGGGGACAGGTATAATTCACCCCTCCACTTT. The J gene is TRBJ1-6, the V gene TRBV4-1; TRBD1 agrees at 8 bases. CDR1 is MGHRA and CDR2 is YSYEKL in the germline V gene. This CDR3 has 15 residues. Unmatched junction bases numbered 4, after V lost 5 bases and J lost 4 bases.

The chain combines TRBV27 with TRBJ2-5; 7 bases fit TRBD1. Losses at the gene ends were 5 bases for V and 4 bases for J; bases not matched to a gene: 13. Germline CDR1 MNHEY, CDR2 SMNVEV (reference sequence). The CDR3 consists of 16 residues. CDR3: CASSTFGQGGRETQYF. The CDR3 coding sequence is TGTGCCAGCAGTACCTTCGGACAAGGGGGCCGAGAGACCCAGTACTTC.

The chain links TRBV30 to TRBJ2-5; 11 bases match TRBD2. Germline trimming cut 3 bases from V and 1 base from J; bases unmatched to any gene: 1. The germline CDR1 and CDR2 sequences are GTSNPN and SVGIG (reference sequence). This CDR3 contains 14 residues. CDR3 region: CAWRGTSGQETQYF. DNA for the CDR3: TGTGCCTGGAGGGGGACTAGCGGCCAAGAGACCCAGTACTTC.

This chain joins TRBV6-5 and TRBJ2-7; 11 bases map to TRBD1. CDR3 size: 15 residues. The germline V gene has CDR1 MNHEY and CDR2 SVGAGI. With V trimmed by 5 bases and J by 4 bases, 7 bases remained unmatched. This CDR3 reads CASSRGQGGVYEQYF. The DNA of the CDR3 is TGTGCCAGCAGTCGGGGACAGGGGGGGGTATACGAGCAGTACTTC.

The rearrangement links TRBV10-3 to TRBJ2-7, with a possible D match to TRBD1 (5 bases). CDR3 length: 14 residues. Germline V lookup: CDR1 ENHRY, CDR2 SYGVKD. Trimming left V 4 bases short and J 1 base short, with 11 bases between. CDR3 coding DNA: TGTGCCATCAGTGCTGGGGCGAGTTCCTACGAGCAGTACTTC. As protein: CAISAGASSYEQYF.

This clone was picked up one time. The chain joins TRBV9 to TRBJ2-3; TRBD1 aligns across 8 bases. Germline trimming cut 2 bases from V and 4 bases from J; bases unmatched to any gene: 3. Per germline, CDR1 SGDLS and CDR2 YYNGEE. This CDR3 contains 14 residues. CDR3 protein: CASSVSGGPDTQYF. As DNA, the CDR3 is TGTGCCAGCAGCGTGTCAGGGGGCCCAGATACGCAGTATTTT. Full variable domain (rest looked up from reference TRBV9 and TRBJ2-3): DSGVTQTPKHLITATGQRVTLRCSPRSGDLSVYWYQQSLDQGLQFLIQYYNGEERAKGNILERFSAQQFPDLHSELNLSSLELGDSALYFCASSVSGGPDTQYFGPGTRLTVL.

The chain joins TRBV7-9 to TRBJ2-3; possible D gene TRBD2, 6 bases. Germline V gene data show CDR1 as SEHNR and CDR2 as FQNEAQ (reference sequence). The CDR3 has 13 amino acids. V was shortened by 3 bases and J by 13 bases, with 17 bases between the two germline ends. The CDR3 loop is CASSFPGRPREYF. The CDR3 DNA reads TGTGCCAGCAGCTTTCCCGGGAGACCCAGGGAGTATTTT. Full variable domain (remainder filled in from reference TRBV7-9 and TRBJ2-3): DTGVSQNPRHKITKRGQNVTFRCDPISEHNRLYWYRQTLGQGPEFLTYFQNEAQLEKSRLLSDRFSAERPKGSFSTLEIQRTEQGDSAMYLCASSFPGRPREYFGPGTRLTVL.

This clone was found a few times. The genes are TRBV10-3 and TRBJ2-5, with 9 bases that match TRBD1. V dropped 7 bases and J dropped 4; count of bases not matched to a gene: 1. Germline V gene data show CDR1 as ENHRY and CDR2 as SYGVKD. The CDR3 runs 12 residues. The CDR3 protein is CAIKDRGETQYF. DNA of the CDR3: TGTGCCATCAAGGACAGGGGAGAGACCCAGTACTTC.

The chain has TRBV11-2 and TRBJ2-7; 7 bases align to TRBD2. This CDR3 contains 15 residues. J gave up 5 bases and V 6 bases, and 13 bases lay outside the gene matches. Germline V gene lookup returns CDR1 SGHAT and CDR2 FQNNGV. In DNA, the CDR3 is TGTGCCAGCAGACCCCTGGCGGGAGAGAAGCACGAGCAGTACTTC. Residues: CASRPLAGEKHEQYF. The whole variable domain, remainder taken from reference TRBV11-2 and TRBJ2-7, is EAGVAQSPRYKIIEKRQSVAFWCNPISGHATLYWYQQILGQGPKLLIQFQNNGVVDDSQLPKDRFSAERLKGVDSTLKIQPAKLEDSAVYLCASRPLAGEKHEQYFGPGTRLTVT.

The chain joins TRBV9 to TRBJ2-3; TRBD2 is a possible D gene (5 bases). This CDR3 is 14 amino acids long. The V and J ends lost 0 bases and 4 bases respectively, with 9 bases between them. Germline-derived CDR1 and CDR2 are SGDLS and YYNGEE. The CDR3 reads CASSVAMGADTQYF. The CDR3, as DNA: TGTGCCAGCAGCGTAGCTATGGGAGCAGATACGCAGTATTTT.

This chain connects TRBV6-1 to TRBJ1-2; 8 bases map to TRBD1. Germline values: CDR1 MNHNS, CDR2 SASEGT. This CDR3 has 14 amino acids. The V gene end was trimmed by 6 bases and the J gene end by 4 bases; junction bases not matched to a gene: 7. CDR3 nucleotide sequence: TGTGCCAGCAGGGCGGACAGGGCAAGCTATGGCTACACCTTC. It encodes CASRADRASYGYTF.

V usage is TRBV9 and J usage is TRBJ2-7; weak D call: TRBD2 (6 bases). The CDR3 consists of 16 residues. Germline V gene lookup returns CDR1 SGDLS and CDR2 YYNGEE. V gave up 0 bases and J gave up 2 bases, with 15 bases separating them. The CDR3 sequence is CASSVGGGGATYEQYF. CDR3 in DNA: TGTGCCAGCAGCGTAGGGGGAGGTGGGGCCACCTACGAGCAGTACTTC.

In this sample, this clone turned up once. This sample also contains other DNA sequences that code for the same CDR3. CDR3 in DNA: TGCGCCAGCACCTCGGGACAGGGGCTCGGAGAGCTGTTTTTT. Translated: CASTSGQGLGELFF. The genes are TRBV5-1 and TRBJ2-2; 10 nucleotides align to TRBD1. The CDR3 runs to 14 residues. CDR1 is SGHRS and CDR2 is YFSETQ in the germline V gene. Unmatched junction bases numbered 10, after V lost 6 bases and J lost 11 bases.

This clone appeared a few times. The genes are TRBV5-4 and TRBJ1-6; D perhaps matches TRBD1 (5 bases). V gave up 0 bases and J gave up 8 bases, with 15 bases separating them. There are 16 residues in the CDR3. Germline CDR1 reads SGHNT; CDR2 reads YYREEE (reference sequence). CDR3 protein: CASSLASGVIDSPLHF. DNA for the CDR3: TGTGCCAGCAGCTTGGCCTCGGGGGTAATCGATTCACCCCTCCACTTT. Variable domain in full (rest from reference TRBV5-4 and TRBJ1-6): ETGVTQSPTHLIKTRGQQVTLRCSSQSGHNTVSWYQQALGQGPQFIFQYYREEENGRGNFPPRFSGLQFPNYSSELNVNALELDDSALYLCASSLASGVIDSPLHFGNGTRLTVT.

This clone was seen a single time. The chain has TRBV9 and TRBJ2-3, with 15 bases matching TRBD2. In germline, CDR1 is SGDLS, CDR2 YYNGEE. Trimming removed 4 bases from V and 4 bases from J; junction bases left unmatched: 13. CDR3 length: 19 residues. The CDR3 sequence is CASSPDPRGLAGGPDTQYF. Written as DNA, the CDR3 is TGTGCCAGCAGCCCCGATCCCCGAGGACTAGCGGGGGGGCCAGATACGCAGTATTTT.

The chain carries TRBV2 and TRBJ2-5; 7 bases line up with TRBD2. Germline CDR1 is SNHLY and CDR2 is FYNNEI. J lost 3 bases, V lost 1 base, and 5 bases had no gene match. CDR3 length equals 15 residues. The CDR3 DNA sequence: TGTGCCAGCAGTGAAGACACTAGCGCAAAAGAGACCCAGTACTTC. Its protein product is CASSEDTSAKETQYF.